This T cell receptor (beta chain) was sequenced during a study of T cells in Graves' hyperthyroidism and ophthalmopathy (dated by TCRdb to about 2019). For the study in its entirety: Peripheral blood samples were taken at initial diagnosis, before any treatment was given. TCR V-J signatures able to tell the groups apart were searched for in a discovery cohort of 100 or so patients, of whom more than 40 had Graves' ophthalmopathy and more than 55 had stable Graves' hyperthyroidism. Whether ophthalmopathy could be predicted prospectively was tested in an independent validation cohort made up of some 20 hyperthyroidism patients plus 17 patients who later progressed to ophthalmopathy. The 100 or so discovery patients were divided at random into training and test sets in a 7:3 ratio. Thyroid tissue and blood T-cell repertoires from about six Graves' hyperthyroidism patients were also compared in the study. After blood sampling, hyperthyroidism patients were treated with methimazole at a starting dose of 30 mg daily, and ophthalmopathy patients were treated with high-dose intravenous methylprednisolone. The paper describes TCR Vbeta CDR3 sequencing of fewer than 150 peripheral blood samples, made up of about 41 ophthalmopathy patients, around 73 hyperthyroidism patients and roughly 17 progressor patients. What the study reported, not specific to this receptor: In validation, the model predicted progression to ophthalmopathy with around 71% sensitivity and 72.22% specificity, a median of approximately 6.7 months before onset. Most expanded thyroid clonotypes (frequency above 0.001) were also found in blood, which suggests that blood repertoires may mirror thyroid immune responses. Sample size was not statistically predetermined, and investigators were not blinded to group allocation. A 13 V-J signature model separated ophthalmopathy from stable hyperthyroidism, with just over 85% sensitivity and roughly 81% specificity in cross-validation and 80%/75% in testing.

According to the germline V gene, CDR1 reads KGHDR and CDR2 reads SFDVKD. The CDR3 measures 13 amino acids from cysteine to phenylalanine. Only the CDR3 DNA stays, 39 bases, in frame from base 1. Trimming costs V 10 bases and J 7 bases, and their ends lie 15 bases apart. The TCR beta CDR3 regions were amplified from the RNA transcripts. For the first round of RT-PCR on the TCR CDR3, the HTBI primer set was used together with the Qiagen OneStep RT-PCR kit. Libraries were constructed in a second round of multiplex PCR, after which size selection and purification were performed. Libraries were sequenced paired-end with 100 bp reads on an Illumina HiSeq2000. Regarding the original processing steps: Raw data were processed with SOAPnuke, discarding reads with adapters, uncalled bases, mean Phred below 15, or no exact constant-primer or identifier match. COPE v1.2.5 was used to merge the high-quality paired reads, and each unique nucleotide sequence was defined as a clonotype. MiTCR v1.1 was used to align clonotypes to the IMGT TRBV, TRBD and TRBJ reference segments. The analysis was restricted to V-J combinations with a frequency above 0.0001, which together covered around 99% of the repertoires. A TCS score was defined as the ratio between F50 (clonal expansion) and ExV (chaos), using BLOSUM62-based TCRdist between CDR3 peptides within each V-J. Welch's t-statistics and random forest reduced roughly 530 V-J features to around 14, which were used in a naive Bayes classifier (R e1071). TCRdb reworked the public reads: Q25 trimming with fastp, MiXCR clone assembly, productive beta chains retained. Rows are combined by CDR3 protein, so each entry shows the most common genes and DNA. The V and J calls shown here were made by TCRdb, not taken from the authors' results. The sample includes roughly 740,000 distinct CDR3 sequences, with approximately 16% observed a single time. The ten largest clones take up 8.4% of the sample.

Graves' hyperthyroidism was defined as stable when no progression to ophthalmopathy occurred over 18 months of follow-up. The hyperthyroidism patients were between 18 and 65 years old and newly diagnosed, with a disease duration of less than 2 months. Patients with uncontrolled infections, other autoimmune diseases, pregnancy or lactation were excluded. Clinical symptoms, serum thyroxine and TRAb, thyroid ultrasound, and orbital computed tomography formed the basis for the diagnoses. Ficoll-Paque density gradient centrifugation was used to isolate PBMCs from around 10 ml of fresh peripheral blood. Total RNA was extracted with Trizol reagent, and quality was checked on an Agilent 2100 Bioanalyzer. This clonotype was counted at least ten times. Its antigen remains unidentified. Base qualities are not recorded, but no much larger clone differs from it by a single base.

The material sequenced was blood. This receptor was obtained from a young man with Graves' hyperthyroidism. The rearranged segments are TRBV24-1 and TRBJ2-2, with a weak D call of TRBD1 (7 bases match). The sequenced DNA: TGTGCCACGTCGCGGCGGGACAGCGGGGAGCTGTTTTTT. The translation is CATSRRDSGELFF.